The following is a T cell receptor beta chain sequence with its context. The antigen is undetermined. The assay was immunoSEQ multiplex PCR, and TCRdb's table has in-frame clones only and misses some. In the table there are roughly 11,000 clones, roughly 80% of which are singletons. Indicated time point: cycle 4 day 1 (C4D1), after 5 to 7 weeks of nivolumab. Each patient experienced a relapse that followed autologous stem cell transplantation, and brentuximab vedotin exposure varied. Negative selection with magnetic separation was used to purify CD4+ T cells from thawed PBMCs. The CDR3 length is 14 residues. Germline trimming cut 5 bases from V and 2 bases from J; bases unmatched to any gene: 3. CDR1 is SGHNT and CDR2 is YENEEA in the germline V gene. The data derive from a study of PD-1 blockade in classical Hodgkin lymphoma. Study at large: Patients were given intravenous nivolumab, 3 mg/kg, every 2 weeks. Findings and caveats of the study: Those achieving complete response showed baseline diversity like newly diagnosed patients. Individuals who commenced nivolumab within less than 1 year of ASCT were excluded.

The origin of this receptor is a human donor with classical Hodgkin lymphoma. The chain is built from TRBV11-3 and TRBJ2-5, with TRBD2 matching 9 bases. The specimen comprised CD4+ T cells from blood, sampled before the fourth cycle of nivolumab. The CDR3 sequence: CASSPGLAQETQYF. The CDR3, as DNA: TGTGCCAGCAGCCCCGGACTAGCGCAAGAGACCCAGTACTTC.